The 2 T cell receptor beta chains below come from one sample, sequenced in a study of blood T cell repertoires in COVID-19 (TCRdb year 2020). Libraries were made using the immunoSEQ multiplex PCR assay. Held by TCRdb, this immuneACCESS table contains in-frame sequences only and omits some clones. Under half of the omission traces to an unresolved V gene where checked; the cause of the rest is unknown. The sample has under 90,000 clones on record, about 85% of them singletons. Jointly, the top ten make up roughly 3.6% of the sample. Sample: peripheral blood. These receptors all come from a woman aged 50 to 60 with COVID-19, enrolled during active disease.

The CDR3 nucleotides are TGTGCCAGTATGGACGATAAGGGGGACGAGCAGTACTTC. Translated: CASMDDKGDEQYF. The gene calls are TRBV19 and TRBJ2-7; maybe TRBD1 (6 bases). V lost 7 bases, J lost 5 bases, and 15 bases lay in between. The CDR3 length is 13 residues. CDR1 is LNHDA, CDR2 SQIVND, per germline (reference sequence). The full variable domain, completed using reference TRBV19 and TRBJ2-7, is DGGITQSPKYLFRKEGQNVTLSCEQNLNHDAMYWYRQDPGQGLRLIYYSQIVNDFQKGDIAEGYSVSREKKESFPLTVTSAQKNPTAFYLCASMDDKGDEQYFGPGTRLTVT.

V and J are TRBV5-1 and TRBJ2-7; TRBD2 aligns across 7 bases. V gave up 0 bases and J gave up 4 bases; unmatched junction bases: 7. The germline V gene has CDR1 SGHRS and CDR2 YFSETQ. The CDR3 spans 15 residues. This CDR3 reads CASSLGGGSRYEQYF. The CDR3 DNA reads TGCGCCAGCAGCTTGGGGGGCGGGAGCCGGTACGAGCAGTACTTC.